Listed here are 21 T cell receptor beta chains from one sample, sequenced in a study of blood T cell repertoires in COVID-19. Profiling relied on immunoSEQ multiplex PCR, and the TCRdb table lists in-frame clones only, not all of them. Here the sample spans around 260,000 clones, approximately 84% being singletons. The sequenced sample consisted of peripheral blood. These receptors came from a person aged 65 to 85 with COVID-19, enrolled during active disease.

V usage is TRBV3-1 (or the pseudogene TRBV3-2) and J usage is TRBJ2-1; 8 nucleotides match TRBD2. The trim removed 2 bases at V and 6 bases at J, leaving 27 bases unmatched. This CDR3 region has 22 residues. Looked up from germline, CDR1 is LGHDT and CDR2 is YNNKEL (reference sequence). CDR3 in amino acids: CASSQFSVQPRGESGSSNEQFF. CDR3 DNA: TGTGCCAGCAGCCAATTCTCTGTCCAGCCCCGCGGAGAGAGCGGGAGCTCCAATGAGCAGTTCTTC.

Only one count was recorded for this clone. The gene calls are TRBV7-3 and TRBJ1-6, with D possibly being TRBD1 (5 bases). The length of the CDR3 is 14 residues. V was trimmed by 5 bases and J by 6 bases, leaving 11 bases between them. From germline, CDR1 is SGHTA and CDR2 FQGTGA. The CDR3 sequence is CASSPAGGNSPLHF. In DNA, the CDR3 is TGTGCCAGCAGCCCGGCGGGGGGTAATTCACCCCTCCACTTT.

This clone appeared once. In DNA form, the CDR3 reads TGTGCCACGGGGGGCCCTGAAGCTTTCTTT. Translation: CATGGPEAFF. This chain uses TRBV7-3 with TRBJ1-1; D is perhaps TRBD1 (6 bases). The CDR3 is 10 amino acids. V lost 10 bases to trimming and J lost 6 bases, with 9 bases between them. Germline V gene sequence: CDR1 SGHTA, CDR2 FQGTGA.

This clone was recorded once. The rearrangement uses TRBV18 and TRBJ1-2; D possibly corresponds to TRBD1 (5 bases). The V and J ends lost 3 bases and 0 bases respectively, with 11 bases between them. CDR3 size: 15 residues. From germline, CDR1 is KGHSH and CDR2 LQKENI. CDR3 protein: CASSPSGTPNYGYTF. For the CDR3, the DNA is TGTGCCAGCTCACCTTCCGGGACTCCTAACTATGGCTACACCTTC.

This clone was counted a single time. The chain joins TRBV7-8 to TRBJ2-2; the match to TRBD2 covers 9 bases. The CDR3 consists of 16 residues. Germline values: CDR1 SGHVS, CDR2 FQNEAQ. The trim removed 3 bases at V and 7 bases at J, leaving 9 bases unmatched. The CDR3 reads CASSFLREGQGGELFF. Here the CDR3 DNA reads TGTGCCAGCAGCTTTCTGCGGGAGGGCCAGGGCGGGGAGCTGTTTTTT.

The rearrangement joins TRBV5-1 to TRBJ2-3; 12 nucleotides align to TRBD2. The V gene end was trimmed by 7 bases and the J gene end by 5 bases; junction bases not matched to a gene: 11. The CDR3 is 16 amino acids. Germline V CDR1 and CDR2: SGHRS, YFSETQ. The CDR3 DNA sequence: TGCGCCAGCCCAGAACTAGCGGGAGGACGAGTAGATACGCAGTATTTT. It translates to CASPELAGGRVDTQYF.

This rearrangement joins TRBV4-2 to TRBJ2-3, with D perhaps TRBD2 (7 bases). Germline loops: CDR1 LGHNA, CDR2 YNFKEQ. This CDR3 contains 14 residues. CDR3 nucleotide sequence: TGTGCTTCTAGGGGGGGACTATTCACAGATACGCAGTATTTT. This gives the protein CASRGGLFTDTQYF.

V is TRBV7-9 and J is TRBJ1-2; D not certain. CDR1 SEHNR and CDR2 FQNEAQ come from the germline V gene (reference sequence). The V and J ends lost 2 bases and 4 bases respectively, with 20 bases between them. The length of the CDR3 is 17 residues. The CDR3 bases are TGTGCCAGCAGCTTAAACCCGGCAGACCCCAAGCGCTATGGCTACACCTTC. Translated: CASSLNPADPKRYGYTF.

This clone was seen only a few times. A read error may account for a junction end that differs from germline. The chain has TRBV5-4 and TRBJ1-1; tentative D call: TRBD1 (6 bases). Germline assignment: CDR1 SGHNT and CDR2 YYREEE (reference sequence). This CDR3 has 15 amino acids. The CDR3 DNA reads as TGTGCCAGCAGCTCCAGGGGCCCATGGAACGCTGAAGCTTTCTTT. Translation gives CASSSRGPWNAEAFF.

This sequence joins TRBV5-1 and TRBJ2-3, with D possibly TRBD1 on 6 matching bases. The V and J ends lost 2 bases and 4 bases respectively, with 14 bases between them. Germline lookup yields CDR1 SGHRS and CDR2 YFSETQ. The CDR3 has 15 residues. CDR3: CASSFTMGAADTQYF. The CDR3 DNA is TGCGCCAGCAGCTTTACGATGGGGGCTGCAGATACGCAGTATTTT.

In nucleotides, the CDR3 is TGCGCCAGCAGCCAGGTCGCAGGGAGGGGATCTTATGGCTACACCTTC. Protein sequence: CASSQVAGRGSYGYTF. J is TRBJ1-2 and V is TRBV4-1, with D possibly being TRBD1 (5 bases). The germline V gene has CDR1 MGHRA and CDR2 YSYEKL. The CDR3 sequence is 16 residues long. V was clipped by 3 bases and J by 5 bases, with 19 bases between them.

The V gene is TRBV29-1, the J gene TRBJ1-5; TRBD1 matches at 7 bases. The CDR3 consists of 13 residues. The V segment lost 6 bases and the J segment 7 bases; nucleotides outside the gene matches: 9. Germline lookup yields CDR1 SQVTM and CDR2 ANQGSEA. CDR3 nucleotide sequence: TGCAGCGTCAAAACAGGGGTGGGGCAGCCCCAGCATTTT. It translates to CSVKTGVGQPQHF.

The V gene is TRBV29-1, the J gene TRBJ2-1; maybe TRBD2 (5 bases). V was cut by 8 bases and J by 1 base, with 15 bases left in between. CDR1 and CDR2 (germline): SQVTM, ANQGSEA. This CDR3 is built from 14 residues. The CDR3 DNA is TGCAGCTCGGATCAGGCGGGTTCCTACAATGAGCAGTTCTTC. Translating gives CSSDQAGSYNEQFF.

This clone has just one count. This chain uses TRBV6-2 or TRBV6-3 with TRBJ1-2; 8 bases are a match to TRBD1. Unmatched junction bases numbered 4, after V lost 0 bases and J lost 4 bases. CDR3 size: 15 residues. CDR1 and CDR2 from the germline V gene are MNHEY and SVGEGT. The CDR3 region has the DNA TGTGCCAGCAGTTACTCCGGACAGGGTCTCTATGGCTACACCTTC. It yields the protein CASSYSGQGLYGYTF.

V usage is TRBV15 and J usage is TRBJ1-3; D ambiguous. Germline CDR1 reads LNHNV; CDR2 reads YYDKDF (reference sequence). With 0 bases removed from V and 1 base from J, the gap between germline ends came to 10 bases. The CDR3 spans 16 residues. The DNA of the CDR3 is TGTGCCACCAGCAGAGATGCGGGGAATTCTGGAAACACCATATATTTT. Residues: CATSRDAGNSGNTIYF.

The chain joins TRBV4-3 to TRBJ2-5, with 10 nucleotides matching TRBD2. Germline CDR1 LGHNA, CDR2 YSLEER. V shed 0 bases, J shed 5 bases, and the junction held 9 bases outside the gene matches. This CDR3 comprises 17 residues. CDR3 amino acids: CASSQDPSGGARETQYF. Here the CDR3 DNA reads TGCGCCAGCAGCCAAGATCCCAGCGGGGGGGCCAGGGAGACCCAGTACTTC.

This clone was observed a handful of times. The chain joins TRBV7-2 to TRBJ2-3; D is uncertain. V lost 1 base, J lost 8 bases, and 7 bases lay in between. Germline CDR1 is SGHTA and CDR2 is FQGNSA. This CDR3 comprises 12 residues. CDR3: CASSLGPGTQYF. The CDR3 DNA reads as TGTGCCAGCAGCTTAGGGCCAGGTACGCAGTATTTT.

The genes are TRBV3-1 (or the pseudogene TRBV3-2) and TRBJ2-5; 7 bases line up with TRBD2. V dropped 8 bases and J dropped 4; count of bases not matched to a gene: 4. Germline V CDR1 and CDR2: LGHDT, YNNKEL (reference sequence). The CDR3 runs to 12 residues. The CDR3 region has the DNA TGTGCCAGCGCGGTAGCGGGAGAGACCCAGTACTTC. Its protein is CASAVAGETQYF.

The chain links TRBV9 to TRBJ2-3, with D unresolved. Trimming took off 5 bases at V and 5 bases at J, with 9 bases between the two ends. Germline assignment: CDR1 SGDLS and CDR2 YYNGEE. There are 12 residues in the CDR3. The CDR3 DNA reads as TGTGCCAGCAGTAGAAGTGGAGATACGCAGTATTTT. This sequence encodes CASSRSGDTQYF.

The chain carries TRBV7-2 and TRBJ2-3, with D tentatively TRBD1 (5 bases). The CDR3 is made up of 15 amino acids. V lost 4 bases, J lost 2 bases, and 13 bases lay in between. Per germline, CDR1 SGHTA and CDR2 FQGNSA. CDR3 sequence: CASSSWGHNTDTQYF. The DNA of the CDR3 is TGTGCCAGCAGCTCATGGGGCCACAACACAGATACGCAGTATTTT.

The V and J genes are TRBV18 and TRBJ2-7; D is unclear. Trimming removed 4 bases from V and 0 bases from J, with 10 bases in between. The germline V gene encodes CDR1 KGHSH and CDR2 LQKENI. This CDR3 is 14 amino acids long. For the CDR3, the DNA is TGTGCCAGCTCACAAGACTGGAGCTCCTACGAGCAGTACTTC. Translated, it gives CASSQDWSSYEQYF. The whole variable domain, remainder taken from reference TRBV18 and TRBJ2-7, is NAGVMQNPRHLVRRRGQEARLRCSPMKGHSHVYWYRQLPEEGLKFMVYLQKENIIDESGMPKERFSAEFPKEGPSILRIQQVVRGDSAAYFCASSQDWSSYEQYFGPGTRLTVT.